The 32 T cell receptor beta chains in this list originate from one sample, sequenced in a study of T cells after yellow fever vaccination. Each CDR3 protein is one row after TCRdb ran MiXCR on the 5' RACE reads. The repertoire consists of 400,000 to 650,000 distinct CDR3 sequences, with 21% occurring once and the leading ten covering about 16%. The material was PBMCs, obtained less than 25 days after the first yellow fever vaccination. These receptors were obtained from a man younger than 35 who received the YFV17D yellow fever vaccine.

About this clonotype itself: The conserved closing phenylalanine or tryptophan is absent in this CDR3, likely reflecting a read error. The V call is TRBV10-3, the J call TRBJ2-5; D remains unclear. CDR1 ENHRY and CDR2 SYGVKD come from the germline V gene. The CDR3 has 13 amino acids. Trimming pared 3 bases from V and 5 bases from J, leaving 10 bases between. This CDR3 is CAISEESRETQYS. The CDR3 coding sequence is TGTGCCATCAGTGAAGAGTCAAGGGAGACCCAGTACTCC.

This clonotype has more than one count but fewer than ten. The chain has TRBV25-1 and TRBJ2-5; 9 nucleotides agree with TRBD1. CDR1 is MGHDK and CDR2 is SYGVNS in the germline V gene. Trimming cost V 3 bases and J 2 bases; bases outside gene matches: 4. The CDR3 length is 15 residues. This chain's CDR3 is CASSDDRGGQETQYF. CDR3 sequence (DNA): TGTGCCAGCAGTGACGACAGGGGGGGACAAGAGACCCAGTACTTC.

J is TRBJ2-1 and V is TRBV6-2 or TRBV6-3; unclear D gene. V was pared by 1 base and J by 9 bases, with 13 bases between. Germline V gives CDR1 MNHEY, CDR2 SVGEGT. The CDR3 is 14 residues long. The CDR3, as DNA: TGTGCCAGCAGTTACTTCCCCGGTTACGGTGAGCAGTTCTTC. It codes for CASSYFPGYGEQFF.

The chain has TRBV20-1 and TRBJ2-7; 9 bases match TRBD1. Germline CDR1 and CDR2: DFQATT and SNEGSKA (reference sequence). J was trimmed by 4 bases and V by 1 base; bases with no gene match: 5. CDR3 length equals 14 residues. The CDR3: CSARAGQGSYEQYF. In DNA, the CDR3 is TGCAGTGCTAGAGCGGGACAGGGAAGTTACGAGCAGTACTTC.

The chain is built from TRBV7-8 and TRBJ2-7, with 8 bases lining up with TRBD1. CDR1 is SGHVS and CDR2 is FQNEAQ in the germline V gene. The CDR3 extends over 16 amino acids. V dropped 2 bases and J dropped 0; count of bases not matched to a gene: 6. In DNA form, the CDR3 reads TGTGCCAGCAGCTTACTCATAACAGGGGGCTCCTACGAGCAGTACTTC. This gives the protein CASSLLITGGSYEQYF.

V gene TRBV7-2 combines with J gene TRBJ2-1; 8 nucleotides match TRBD1. Germline CDR1 reads SGHTA; CDR2 reads FQGNSA. V was pared by 7 bases and J by 1 base, with 6 bases of the junction left unmatched. The CDR3 runs to 15 residues. CDR3 sequence (DNA): TGTGCCAGCAAGACAGGGGCAGGTTCCTACAATGAGCAGTTCTTC. It encodes CASKTGAGSYNEQFF.

This sequence joins TRBV4-3 and TRBJ1-2, with D maybe TRBD1 (5 bases). The CDR3 runs 14 residues. CDR1 is LGHNA, CDR2 YSLEER, per germline. V lost 0 bases and J lost 7, with 12 bases in between. CDR3 amino acids: CASSQDPREGGYTF. CDR3 DNA: TGCGCCAGCAGCCAAGATCCCAGGGAGGGTGGCTACACCTTC.

V gene TRBV6-1 combines with J gene TRBJ2-3, with 9 bases matching TRBD1. V shed 5 bases, J shed 7 bases, and the junction held 7 bases outside the gene matches. Germline V lookup: CDR1 MNHNS, CDR2 SASEGT. This CDR3 is built from 14 residues. The CDR3 coding sequence is TGTGCCAGCAGTCCCGGGACAGGGCCTTATACGCAGTATTTT. Protein product: CASSPGTGPYTQYF.

The V call is TRBV12-3 or TRBV12-4, the J call TRBJ2-2; D remains unclear. Trimming took off 10 bases at V and 6 bases at J, with 9 bases between the two ends. This CDR3 comprises 11 residues. CDR3: CATGGPGELFF. The CDR3 DNA is TGTGCCACCGGCGGTCCCGGGGAGCTGTTTTTT.

The chain carries TRBV7-2 and TRBJ2-3, with D maybe TRBD1 (6 bases). Trimming removed 0 bases from V and 9 bases from J, with 13 bases in between. This CDR3 has 14 residues. Germline CDR1 reads SGHTA; CDR2 reads FQGNSA. CDR3 region: CASSLAGGSQTQYF. In DNA form, the CDR3 reads TGTGCCAGCAGCTTAGCTGGGGGCAGTCAGACGCAGTATTTT.

The J gene is TRBJ2-1, the V gene TRBV10-3, with 7 bases identical to TRBD1. The CDR3 extends over 14 amino acids. V shed 5 bases and J 8 bases; nucleotides not matched to a gene: 9. Germline loops: CDR1 ENHRY, CDR2 SYGVKD. CDR3 in amino acids: CAISLRGQGDEQFF. DNA for the CDR3: TGTGCCATCAGTTTAAGGGGGCAGGGGGATGAGCAGTTCTTC.

The table lists this clonotype with a few counts. An end of the junction differs from the germline gene, which may be a read error. The rearrangement joins TRBV7-7 to TRBJ2-3, with 7 bases aligning to TRBD1. Per the germline V gene, CDR1 is SSHAT and CDR2 is FNYEAQ (reference sequence). This CDR3 is built from 14 residues. The CDR3 reads CASSSLTGPDTQYF. In DNA form, the CDR3 reads TGTGCTAGCAGCTCGTTGACAGGGCCAGATACGCAGTATTTT.

The J gene is TRBJ2-3, the V gene TRBV20-1, with TRBD1 identical over 7 bases. CDR3 length: 14 amino acids. In germline, CDR1 is DFQATT, CDR2 SNEGSKA (reference sequence). V shed 4 bases, J shed 8 bases, and the junction held 12 bases outside the gene matches. CDR3 in amino acids: CSANPGQPSGTQYF. The CDR3 nucleotides read TGCAGTGCTAACCCGGGACAGCCTTCGGGTACGCAGTATTTT.

This clonotype has just a few counts. This chain joins TRBV18 and TRBJ2-1; either TRBD1 or TRBD2 may fit D (5 bases each). Germline loops: CDR1 KGHSH, CDR2 LQKENI. Between the trimmed V and J ends, which lost 0 bases and 7 bases, there was a span of 22 bases. The CDR3 has 18 residues. For the CDR3, the DNA is TGTGCCAGCTCACCACCGCGTCGGGGACCCGGACGGAATAATGAGCAGTTCTTC. Translating it yields CASSPPRRGPGRNNEQFF.

This chain links TRBV6-1 with TRBJ2-5; 10 bases are a match to TRBD1. V shed 6 bases and J 4 bases; nucleotides not matched to a gene: 11. From germline, CDR1 is MNHNS and CDR2 SASEGT. The CDR3 sequence is 16 residues long. CDR3 amino acids: CASSRATGGYGETQYF. Here the CDR3 DNA reads TGTGCCAGCAGCCGAGCGACAGGGGGCTACGGAGAGACCCAGTACTTC.

The chain links TRBV29-1 to TRBJ2-5, with TRBD1 matching over 8 bases. The germline V gene has CDR1 SQVTM and CDR2 ANQGSEA. The CDR3 sequence is 16 residues long. With V trimmed by 4 bases and J by 4 bases, 14 bases remained unmatched. The CDR3 DNA is TGCAGCGTTGGTCCCGGGACAGGAGGTTCTAGAGAGACCCAGTACTTC. Protein product: CSVGPGTGGSRETQYF. The entire variable domain, with the rest obtained from reference TRBV29-1 and TRBJ2-5, is as follows: SAVISQKPSRDICQRGTSLTIQCQVDSQVTMMFWYRQQPGQSLTLIATANQGSEATYESGFVIDKFPISRPNLTFSTLTVSNMSPEDSSIYLCSVGPGTGGSRETQYFGPGTRLLVL.

The chain employs TRBV4-1 and TRBJ2-1; a possible D gene is TRBD2 (5 bases). The CDR3 spans 15 residues. Trimming took 5 bases from V and 7 from J, leaving 18 bases between them. The V gene's germline CDR1 is MGHRA and CDR2 YSYEKL. This CDR3 reads CASSARLGVENEQFF. The DNA for the CDR3 is TGCGCCAGCAGCGCCCGACTCGGGGTTGAGAATGAGCAGTTCTTC.

A remark on this clonotype: Without the conserved terminal phenylalanine or tryptophan, this CDR3 likely stems from a read error. The chain carries TRBV12-3 or TRBV12-4 and TRBJ2-7; D possibly uses TRBD1 or TRBD2 (5 bases each). The CDR3 length is 15 residues. Trimming stripped 3 bases from V and 5 bases from J, with 17 bases between. The CDR3 DNA sequence: TGTGCCAGCAGTTTGTATGGGGGACGGGGTAACGAGCAGTACCTC. It encodes CASSLYGGRGNEQYL.

The rearrangement joins TRBV3-1 to TRBJ2-3; maybe TRBD2 (7 bases). This CDR3 region has 16 residues. V gave up 0 bases and J gave up 2 bases, with 12 bases separating them. From germline, CDR1 is LGHDT and CDR2 YNNKEL (reference sequence). CDR3 in DNA: TGTGCCAGCAGCCAAGATGGAGGGGGGGACACAGATACGCAGTATTTT. Encoded protein: CASSQDGGGDTDTQYF.

Note on this clonotype: Since a much larger clone is just one base distant, this may be a read error. V is TRBV4-2 and J is TRBJ2-7; 9 nucleotides line up with TRBD1. Germline V CDR1 and CDR2: LGHNA, YNFKEQ. V lost 2 bases, J lost 2 bases, and 1 base stayed unmatched. CDR3 length: 14 amino acids. CDR3 DNA sequence: TGTGCCAGCAGCCAATGGGACAGGGCCTACGAGCAGTACTTC. Protein sequence: CASSQWDRAYEQYF.

The chain recombines TRBV5-6 with TRBJ2-3; D is uncertain. V lost 2 bases and J lost 1, with 11 bases in between. Germline CDR1 and CDR2: SGHDT and YYEEEE. The CDR3 contains 15 residues. Here the CDR3 DNA reads TGTGCCAGCAGCTTTAGCACCGATCGCACAGATACGCAGTATTTT. Translated, it gives CASSFSTDRTDTQYF. The whole variable domain, remainder taken from reference TRBV5-6 and TRBJ2-3, is DAGVTQSPTHLIKTRGQQVTLRCSPKSGHDTVSWYQQALGQGPQFIFQYYEEEERQRGNFPDRFSGHQFPNYSSELNVNALLLGDSALYLCASSFSTDRTDTQYFGPGTRLTVL.

This clonotype was detected only a few times. The chain recombines TRBV5-5 with TRBJ1-5; D not resolved. The length of the CDR3 is 15 residues. Trimming shortened V by 0 bases and J by 1 base, and 8 bases separated the two germline ends. Germline-derived CDR1 and CDR2 are SGHKS and YYEKEE (reference sequence). CDR3 region: CASSLGLSSNQPQHF. DNA of the CDR3: TGTGCCAGCAGCTTGGGGCTATCCAGCAATCAGCCCCAGCATTTT.

A few counts support this clonotype. This rearrangement joins TRBV3-1 to TRBJ2-3, with 7 bases identical to TRBD2. V shed 6 bases, J shed 6 bases, and the junction held 12 bases outside the gene matches. The germline gives CDR1 LGHDT, CDR2 YNNKEL (reference sequence). The CDR3 sequence is 15 residues long. CDR3: CASRSYGLEGDTQYF. In DNA, the CDR3 is TGTGCCAGCAGGTCCTACGGACTAGAAGGTGATACGCAGTATTTT.

This clonotype came up a few times. V is TRBV9 and J is TRBJ2-3; TRBD1 matches at 11 bases. Trimming removed 5 bases from V and 2 bases from J; junction bases left unmatched: 7. The CDR3 is 16 amino acids. The germline gives CDR1 SGDLS, CDR2 YYNGEE. The CDR3 DNA follows: TGTGCCAGCAGACCTCCGGGACAGGGGGACACAGATACGCAGTATTTT. Its protein product is CASRPPGQGDTDTQYF.

The chain recombines TRBV3-1 with TRBJ2-3; no clear D gene. Per the germline V gene, CDR1 is LGHDT and CDR2 is YNNKEL (reference sequence). V gave up 0 bases and J gave up 4 bases, with 8 bases separating them. The CDR3 runs 14 residues. Here the CDR3 DNA reads TGTGCCAGCAGCCAAGATTCGGTGCCAGATACGCAGTATTTT. Encoded protein: CASSQDSVPDTQYF.

The chain is built from TRBV11-2 and TRBJ2-1; tentative D call: TRBD2 (5 bases). The CDR3 is 16 amino acids. V was pared by 1 base and J by 0 bases, with 10 bases between. Germline CDR1 and CDR2: SGHAT and FQNNGV. CDR3 in DNA: TGTGCCAGCAGCTTAGTAGCGCCAAGCTCCTACAATGAGCAGTTCTTC. Protein: CASSLVAPSSYNEQFF.

V gene TRBV12-3 or TRBV12-4 combines with J gene TRBJ1-1; D is possibly TRBD1 (6 bases). This CDR3 has 15 residues. With 1 base removed from V and 2 bases from J, the gap between germline ends came to 11 bases. The CDR3 loop reads CASSLVYRDNTEAFF. In DNA, the CDR3 is TGTGCCAGCAGTTTAGTCTACAGGGATAACACTGAAGCTTTCTTT.

V usage is TRBV24-1 and J usage is TRBJ2-1; the D gene is possibly TRBD2 (6 bases). The CDR3 covers 17 residues. V was pared by 0 bases and J by 5 bases, with 16 bases between. Germline V lookup: CDR1 KGHDR, CDR2 SFDVKD. The CDR3 nucleotides read TGTGCCACCAGTGATTTGACTCCAGGGCGGGGAGACAATGAGCAGTTCTTC. Its protein is CATSDLTPGRGDNEQFF.

The rearrangement uses TRBV2 and TRBJ2-5; TRBD1 might be the D (5 bases). V lost 3 bases and J lost 1, with 9 bases in between. CDR1 is SNHLY and CDR2 is FYNNEI in the germline V gene. The CDR3 loop spans 14 amino acids. This CDR3 is CASSDGGAQETQYF. CDR3 DNA: TGTGCCAGCAGTGATGGTGGGGCCCAAGAGACCCAGTACTTC.

By frequency in the sample, this clonotype is medium-sized. This sequence joins TRBV12-3 or TRBV12-4 and TRBJ1-5; TRBD1 matches 11 bases. The J segment lost 3 bases and the V segment lost 5 bases, leaving 6 bases of the junction unmatched. The CDR3 extends over 16 amino acids. CDR3 nucleotide sequence: TGTGCCAGCAGTCAGGGACAGGGGGTCCTCAATCAGCCCCAGCATTTT. This sequence encodes CASSQGQGVLNQPQHF.

Remarks on this clonotype: A junction end diverges from the germline sequence, so it may reflect a read error. The chain carries TRBV12-5 and TRBJ2-1, with 8 bases lining up with TRBD2. Germline V gives CDR1 LGHNT, CDR2 FRNRAP. The CDR3 loop spans 17 amino acids. The CDR3 sequence is CASALAPGTSSYNEQFF. In DNA, the CDR3 is TGTGCTAGTGCTTTGGCTCCCGGGACTAGCTCCTACAATGAGCAGTTCTTC.

This clonotype was seen only a few times. The chain carries TRBV2 and TRBJ2-7; D perhaps matches TRBD2 (5 bases). The CDR3 covers 13 residues. Trimming shortened V by 7 bases and J by 1 base, and 11 bases separated the two germline ends. CDR1 is SNHLY and CDR2 is FYNNEI in the germline V gene. CDR3 nucleotide sequence: TGTGCCAGCACCCCACTAGGGTCCTACGAGCAGTACTTC. The encoded protein is CASTPLGSYEQYF. Variable domain in full (rest from reference TRBV2 and TRBJ2-7): EPEVTQTPSHQVTQMGQEVILRCVPISNHLYFYWYRQILGQKVEFLVSFYNNEISEKSEIFDDQFSVERPDGSNFTLKIRSTKLEDSAMYFCASTPLGSYEQYFGPGTRLTVT.